This TCR beta chain was observed in a study of regulatory T cells in long-lasting Graves disease. This CDR3 has 12 residues. Deletions cut 3 bases from V and 5 bases from J, with 6 bases between. Germline V gene lookup returns CDR1 KGHDR and CDR2 SFDVKD. Study findings and constraints: Under persistent disease, TRBV28, TRBJ1-2 and TRBJ2-5 were used preferentially.

The time point is: newly diagnosed GD, antithyroid drugs for less than 3 months. Scientists built the TCR library using RNA that was extracted from PBMCs. Construction of the TCR beta libraries employed iRepertoire HTBI primers in conjunction with Arm-PCR of CDR3 regions. TCRdb ran MiXCR on the multiplex PCR reads and lists one entry per CDR3 protein. This table holds 380,000 or so distinct CDR3 sequences, roughly 16% found once. This clonotype occurred a few times. Its target is not known. These data also formed part of another study, on T cells in Graves' hyperthyroidism and ophthalmopathy.

The genes are TRBV24-1 and TRBJ2-5; D may be TRBD2 (5 bases). The material was peripheral blood mononuclear cells (PBMCs), obtained at new diagnosis, from a patient treated with antithyroid drugs. This receptor was obtained from a woman aged 18-29 years with Graves disease. CDR3 residues: CATSDPGETQYF. The CDR3 coding sequence is TGTGCCACCAGTGATCCGGGGGAGACCCAGTACTTC.